The 9 T cell receptor beta chains below all came from one sample that was sequenced in a study of OX40 agonist ivuxolimab in advanced cancers. Profiling relied on immunoSEQ multiplex PCR, and the TCRdb table lists in-frame clones only, not all of them. The profile covers about 83,000 clones, with roughly four fifths appearing a single time and 1.5% to 2% taken by the ten largest. This sample comprised CD4+ or CD8+ T cells sorted from blood, obtained in a trial of the OX40 agonist ivuxolimab. The receptor set was obtained from an adult with an advanced solid tumor such as melanoma, head and neck, liver or kidney cancer.

This chain uses TRBV7-2 with TRBJ1-2; 9 bases line up with TRBD1. V dropped 3 bases and J dropped 0; count of bases not matched to a gene: 2. Germline CDR1 is SGHTA and CDR2 is FQGNSA. The CDR3 length is 15 residues. The CDR3 DNA reads TGTGCCAGCAGCTTTGACAGGGGGGCTAACTATGGCTACACCTTC. Amino acids: CASSFDRGANYGYTF.

The J gene is TRBJ1-2, the V gene TRBV5-1; D may be TRBD1 (6 bases). V lost 0 bases and J lost 11, with 14 bases in between. The germline V gene has CDR1 SGHRS and CDR2 YFSETQ. The CDR3 is made up of 13 amino acids. CDR3 sequence: CASSLETGNLYTF. CDR3 sequence (DNA): TGCGCCAGCAGCTTGGAGACAGGAAATCTTTACACCTTC.

CDR3 in DNA: TGTGCCAGCAGCTTAGAGTGGTCCTACGAGCAGTACTTC. This translates into CASSLEWSYEQYF. This chain uses TRBV11-1 with TRBJ2-7, with D hard to call. Trimming removed 1 base from V and 1 base from J, with 5 bases in between. The CDR3 extends over 13 amino acids. Per germline, CDR1 SGHAT and CDR2 FQDESV (reference sequence).

This chain uses TRBV6-5 with TRBJ1-1; possible D gene TRBD1, 5 bases. The CDR3 sequence is 11 residues long. V shed 4 bases and J shed 7 bases, with 7 bases lying between them. The germline gives CDR1 MNHEY, CDR2 SVGAGI. This CDR3 is CASSWDGEAFF. The CDR3 DNA sequence: TGTGCCAGCAGTTGGGACGGTGAAGCTTTCTTT.

The chain joins TRBV19 to TRBJ1-5; D remains ambiguous. The V and J ends lost 3 bases and 0 bases respectively, with 12 bases between them. The germline gives CDR1 LNHDA, CDR2 SQIVND (reference sequence). The CDR3 extends over 16 amino acids. CDR3 protein: CASSIPGTYSNQPQHF. CDR3 DNA: TGTGCCAGTAGTATCCCGGGTACCTATAGCAATCAGCCCCAGCATTTT.

This rearrangement joins TRBV5-1 to TRBJ1-1; D is ambiguous. V lost 3 bases and J 1 base, leaving 13 bases between the germline ends. This CDR3 has 15 residues. Germline values: CDR1 SGHRS, CDR2 YFSETQ. CDR3 coding DNA: TGCGCCAGCAGCTCAGGTCGGTACCGGAACACTGAAGCTTTCTTT. Protein product: CASSSGRYRNTEAFF.

The chain links TRBV4-2 to TRBJ1-1; possibly TRBD1 for D (5 bases). The CDR3 extends over 14 amino acids. CDR1 and CDR2 from the germline V gene are LGHNA and YNFKEQ. Trimming stripped 1 base from V and 0 bases from J, with 6 bases between. This chain's CDR3 is CASSQGDLNTEAFF. CDR3 bases: TGTGCCAGCAGCCAAGGGGACTTGAACACTGAAGCTTTCTTT.

The V and J genes are TRBV5-1 and TRBJ1-3; 7 positions agree with TRBD1. Germline-derived CDR1 and CDR2 are SGHRS and YFSETQ. Unmatched junction bases numbered 9, after V lost 5 bases and J lost 4 bases. The CDR3 runs to 15 residues. CDR3 amino acids: CASSPQGVAGNTIYF. In nucleotides, the CDR3 is TGCGCCAGCAGTCCCCAGGGGGTTGCCGGAAACACCATATATTTT.

The chain combines TRBV2 with TRBJ2-7; D ambiguous. The V gene lost 1 base and the J gene lost 7 bases, with 5 bases spanning the gap. The germline CDR1 and CDR2 sequences are SNHLY and FYNNEI. The CDR3 sequence is 11 residues long. The CDR3, as DNA: TGTGCCAGCAGTGAAGGCCCAGAGCAGTACTTC. Residues: CASSEGPEQYF.